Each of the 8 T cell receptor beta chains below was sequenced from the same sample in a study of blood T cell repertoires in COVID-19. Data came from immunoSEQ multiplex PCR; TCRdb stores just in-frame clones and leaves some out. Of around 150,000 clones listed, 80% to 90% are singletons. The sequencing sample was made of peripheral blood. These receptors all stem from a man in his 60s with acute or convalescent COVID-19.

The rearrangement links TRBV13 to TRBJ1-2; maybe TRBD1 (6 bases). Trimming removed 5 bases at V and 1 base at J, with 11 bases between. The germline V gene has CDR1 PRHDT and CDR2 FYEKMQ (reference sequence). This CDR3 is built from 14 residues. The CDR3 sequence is CASSRGQLNYGYTF. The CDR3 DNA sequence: TGTGCCAGCAGCCGAGGACAGCTTAACTATGGCTACACCTTC.

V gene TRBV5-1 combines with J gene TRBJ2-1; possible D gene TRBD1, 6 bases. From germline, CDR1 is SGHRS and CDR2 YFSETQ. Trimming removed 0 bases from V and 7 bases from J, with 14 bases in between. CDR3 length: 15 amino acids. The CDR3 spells CASSLATGPSNEQFF. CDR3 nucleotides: TGCGCCAGCAGCTTGGCGACAGGCCCCTCTAATGAGCAGTTCTTC.

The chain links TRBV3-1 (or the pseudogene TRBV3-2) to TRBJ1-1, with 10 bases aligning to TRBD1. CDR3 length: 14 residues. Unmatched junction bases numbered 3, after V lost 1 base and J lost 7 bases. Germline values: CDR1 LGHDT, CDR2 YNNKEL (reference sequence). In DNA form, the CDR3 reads TGTGCCAGCAGCCAAGCCGGGACAGGGGTTGAAGCTTTCTTT. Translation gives CASSQAGTGVEAFF.

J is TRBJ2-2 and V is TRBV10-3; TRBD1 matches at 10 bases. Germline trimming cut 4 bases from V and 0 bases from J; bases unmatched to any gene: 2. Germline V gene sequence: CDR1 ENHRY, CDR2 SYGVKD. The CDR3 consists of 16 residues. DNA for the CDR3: TGTGCCATCAGTGCGGGACAGGGGTCGAACACCGGGGAGCTGTTTTTT. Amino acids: CAISAGQGSNTGELFF.

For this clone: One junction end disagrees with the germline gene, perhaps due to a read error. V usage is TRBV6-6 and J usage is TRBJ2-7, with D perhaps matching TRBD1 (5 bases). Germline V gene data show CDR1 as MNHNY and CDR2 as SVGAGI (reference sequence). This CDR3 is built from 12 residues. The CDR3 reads CASSYQQGHCSF. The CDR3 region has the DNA TGTGCCAGCAGTTACCAGCAGGGTCACTGCAGCTTC.

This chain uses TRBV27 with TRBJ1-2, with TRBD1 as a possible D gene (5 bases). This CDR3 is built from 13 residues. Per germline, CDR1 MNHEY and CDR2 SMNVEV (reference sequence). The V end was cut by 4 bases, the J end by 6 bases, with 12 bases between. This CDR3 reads CASSSGGADGYTF. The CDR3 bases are TGTGCCAGCAGTTCAGGAGGGGCGGATGGCTACACCTTC.

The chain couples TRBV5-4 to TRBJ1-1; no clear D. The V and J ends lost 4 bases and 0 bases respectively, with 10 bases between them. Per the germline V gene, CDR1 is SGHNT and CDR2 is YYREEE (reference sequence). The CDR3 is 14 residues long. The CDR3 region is CASSPSVVNTEAFF. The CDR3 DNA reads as TGTGCCAGCAGCCCGTCCGTAGTGAACACTGAAGCTTTCTTT.

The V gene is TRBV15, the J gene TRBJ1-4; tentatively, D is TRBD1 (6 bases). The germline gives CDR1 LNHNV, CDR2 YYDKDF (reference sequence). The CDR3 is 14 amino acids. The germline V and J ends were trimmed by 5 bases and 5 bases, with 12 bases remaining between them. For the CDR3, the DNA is TGTGCCACCAGCTTCGCAGGGGTCAATGAAAAACTGTTTTTT. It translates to CATSFAGVNEKLFF.